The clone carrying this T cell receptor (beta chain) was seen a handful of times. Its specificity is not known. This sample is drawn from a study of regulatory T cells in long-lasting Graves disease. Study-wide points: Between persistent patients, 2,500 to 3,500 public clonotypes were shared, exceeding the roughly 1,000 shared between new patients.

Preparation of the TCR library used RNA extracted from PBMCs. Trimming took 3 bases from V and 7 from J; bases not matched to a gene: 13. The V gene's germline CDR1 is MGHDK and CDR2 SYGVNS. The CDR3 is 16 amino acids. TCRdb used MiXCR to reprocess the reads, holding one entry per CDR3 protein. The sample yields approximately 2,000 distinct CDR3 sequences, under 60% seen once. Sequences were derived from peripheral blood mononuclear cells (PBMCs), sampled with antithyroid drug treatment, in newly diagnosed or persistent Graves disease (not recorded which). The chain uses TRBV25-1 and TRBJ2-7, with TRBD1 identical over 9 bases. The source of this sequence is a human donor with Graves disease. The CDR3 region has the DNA TGTGCCAGCAGTGACAAGTACGGGACAGGGTCTCGGGAGCAGTACTTC. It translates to CASSDKYGTGSREQYF.